The source of this T cell receptor (beta chain) is a study of OX40 agonist ivuxolimab in advanced cancers. Study-wide background: With ivuxolimab, an agonistic anti-OX40 (CD134) antibody, patients were treated. Three patients had partial responses: one hepatocellular carcinoma, two cutaneous melanoma.

Libraries were prepared by immunoSEQ multiplex PCR; TCRdb keeps only in-frame clonotypes and omits some of them. The table lists some 85,000 clones, 70% to 90% of them singletons. The CDR3 extends over 15 amino acids. Germline CDR1 is LGHNA and CDR2 is YSLEER. V lost 8 bases, J lost 7 bases, and 23 bases lay in between. This chain uses TRBV4-3 with TRBJ1-1; D gene uncertain. The sample here was CD4+ or CD8+ T cells sorted from blood, taken in a trial of the OX40 agonist ivuxolimab. The TCR comes from an adult with an advanced solid tumor such as melanoma, head and neck, liver or kidney cancer. The CDR3 DNA follows: TGCGCCAGCCAGCCAAAGGAGGGCACAACATTTGAAGCTTTCTTT. Translating it yields CASQPKEGTTFEAFF.